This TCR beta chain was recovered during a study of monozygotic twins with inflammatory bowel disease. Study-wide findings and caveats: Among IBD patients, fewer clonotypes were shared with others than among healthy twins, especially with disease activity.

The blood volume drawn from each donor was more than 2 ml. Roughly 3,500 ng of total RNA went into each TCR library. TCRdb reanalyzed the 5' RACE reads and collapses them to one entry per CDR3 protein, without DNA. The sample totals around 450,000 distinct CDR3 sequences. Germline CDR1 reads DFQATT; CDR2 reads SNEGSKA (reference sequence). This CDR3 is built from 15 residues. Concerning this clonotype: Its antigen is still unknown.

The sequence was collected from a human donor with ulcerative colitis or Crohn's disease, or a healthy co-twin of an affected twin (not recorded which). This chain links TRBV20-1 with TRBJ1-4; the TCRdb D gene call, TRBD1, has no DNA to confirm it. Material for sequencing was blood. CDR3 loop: CSARDPRGSNEKLFF.